These 21 T cell receptor beta chains were sequenced from one sample in a study of cytotoxic CD8 clonotypes in ibrutinib-treated CLL. Sequencing was performed with immunoSEQ multiplex PCR; in TCRdb, only in-frame clones are kept and a portion is missing. The sample records over 100,000 clones, 50% to 65% being singletons. The sequencing here drew on PBMCs, taken after 24 months of ibrutinib treatment. Receptors originate from a human donor with chronic lymphocytic leukemia.

V and J are TRBV10-2 and TRBJ1-1; the match to TRBD1 covers 7 bases. Losses at the gene ends were 6 bases for V and 1 base for J; bases not matched to a gene: 2. The CDR3 totals 13 residues. Germline CDR1 WSHSY, CDR2 SAAADI. The CDR3 spells CASRTGPNTEAFF. In DNA form, the CDR3 reads TGCGCCAGCAGGACAGGGCCGAACACTGAAGCTTTCTTT.

This clone was observed a few times. The chain couples TRBV15 to TRBJ1-3; perhaps TRBD1 as D (5 bases). Per the germline V gene, CDR1 is LNHNV and CDR2 is YYDKDF (reference sequence). The CDR3 totals 16 residues. Trimming took off 0 bases at V and 8 bases at J, with 17 bases between the two ends. The CDR3, as DNA: TGTGCCACCAGCAGAGAGGGGCAGAGGGGACGCCACACCATATATTTT. It yields the protein CATSREGQRGRHTIYF. Based on the CDR3 plus reference TRBV15 and TRBJ1-3, the full variable domain is DAMVIQNPRYQVTQFGKPVTLSCSQTLNHNVMYWYQQKSSQAPKLLFHYYDKDFNNEADTPDNFQSRRPNTSFCFLDIRSPGLGDTAMYLCATSREGQRGRHTIYFGEGSWLTVV.

This rearrangement joins TRBV19 to TRBJ2-3; D unclear. Germline CDR1 LNHDA, CDR2 SQIVND (reference sequence). V was shortened by 3 bases and J by 1 base, with 8 bases between the two germline ends. The CDR3 spans 14 residues. CDR3 coding DNA: TGTGCCAGTAGTATGGGAACGGGCACAGATACGCAGTATTTT. The encoded protein is CASSMGTGTDTQYF.

The chain joins TRBV29-1 to TRBJ2-7; tentatively, D is TRBD1 (7 bases). V was shortened by 4 bases and J by 6 bases, with 16 bases between the two germline ends. The CDR3 covers 13 residues. The germline V gene has CDR1 SQVTM and CDR2 ANQGSEA. CDR3 nucleotide sequence: TGCAGCGTTGGGTGGGACCAGGGGGGCGAGCAGTACTTC. Protein sequence: CSVGWDQGGEQYF.

The CDR3 region is CASSLRQVGEQYF. CDR3 DNA sequence: TGTGCCAGCAGCTTAAGGCAGGTGGGCGAGCAGTACTTC. The chain couples TRBV5-4 to TRBJ2-7; D gene unclear. V lost 2 bases, J lost 6 bases, and 12 bases lay in between. Germline-derived CDR1 and CDR2 are SGHNT and YYREEE (reference sequence). The CDR3 extends over 13 amino acids.

The rearrangement joins TRBV14 to TRBJ1-2; 10 nucleotides line up with TRBD1. V dropped 3 bases and J dropped 3; count of bases not matched to a gene: 10. CDR3 length: 17 residues. Germline V lookup: CDR1 SGHDN, CDR2 FVKESK. CDR3 region: CASSHFFGQGVDYGYTF. The CDR3 nucleotides are TGTGCCAGCAGCCACTTCTTTGGACAGGGGGTCGACTATGGCTACACCTTC. Using reference TRBV14 and TRBJ1-2 for the parts outside the CDR3, the full variable domain is EAGVTQFPSHSVIEKGQTVTLRCDPISGHDNLYWYRRVMGKEIKFLLHFVKESKQDESGMPNNRFLAERTGGTYSTLKVQPAELEDSGVYFCASSHFFGQGVDYGYTFGSGTRLTVV.

The V and J genes are TRBV11-2 and TRBJ2-7, with 10 bases identical to TRBD2. V lost 1 base and J lost 5; bases outside the gene matches: 2. The germline CDR1 and CDR2 sequences are SGHAT and FQNNGV. The CDR3 extends over 14 amino acids. The CDR3 here is CASSLGLAGHEQYF. The CDR3 coding sequence is TGTGCCAGCAGCTTAGGACTAGCGGGTCACGAGCAGTACTTC. Filled out from reference TRBV11-2 and TRBJ2-7, the complete variable domain reads EAGVAQSPRYKIIEKRQSVAFWCNPISGHATLYWYQQILGQGPKLLIQFQNNGVVDDSQLPKDRFSAERLKGVDSTLKIQPAKLEDSAVYLCASSLGLAGHEQYFGPGTRLTVT.

The rearrangement joins TRBV6-5 to TRBJ2-7; 10 positions match TRBD1. Germline CDR1 and CDR2: MNHEY and SVGAGI. CDR3 length: 13 amino acids. After removal of 6 bases from V and 8 bases from J, the junction contained 7 bases not matched to a gene. This chain's CDR3 is CASRKGQGSKQYF. For the CDR3, the DNA is TGTGCCAGCAGAAAGGGACAGGGGTCCAAGCAGTACTTC.

This clone is a singleton in its sample. This chain's CDR3 is CASSLAPETETQYF. The CDR3, as DNA: TGCGCCAGCAGCTTGGCCCCGGAGACAGAGACCCAGTACTTC. This chain uses TRBV5-1 with TRBJ2-5, with D uncertain. The germline gives CDR1 SGHRS, CDR2 YFSETQ. Trimming removed 0 bases from V and 4 bases from J, with 10 bases in between. CDR3 size: 14 residues. Full variable domain (rest looked up from reference TRBV5-1 and TRBJ2-5): KAGVTQTPRYLIKTRGQQVTLSCSPISGHRSVSWYQQTPGQGLQFLFEYFSETQRNKGNFPGRFSGRQFSNSRSEMNVSTLELGDSALYLCASSLAPETETQYFGPGTRLLVL.

CDR3 residues: CASSLWDRGHEQFF. In DNA, the CDR3 is TGCGCCAGCAGCTTGTGGGACAGGGGGCATGAGCAGTTCTTC. J is TRBJ2-1 and V is TRBV5-1; 12 bases align to TRBD1. The CDR3 extends over 14 amino acids. V was pared by 1 base and J by 8 bases, with 1 base of the junction left unmatched. Germline V CDR1 and CDR2: SGHRS, YFSETQ.

The J gene is TRBJ2-7, the V gene TRBV5-6; a possible D gene is TRBD1 (6 bases). CDR1 SGHDT and CDR2 YYEEEE come from the germline V gene. V lost 4 bases, J lost 2 bases, and 16 bases lay in between. CDR3 size: 15 residues. The CDR3 DNA reads as TGTGCCAGCAGCCCCGGCCGTGGGGGCCCCTACGAGCAGTACTTC. Its protein product is CASSPGRGGPYEQYF.

The CDR3 here is CASSLARTSGDSSYNEQFF. CDR3 sequence (DNA): TGTGCCAGCAGCTTAGCCCGGACTAGCGGGGACAGCTCCTACAATGAGCAGTTCTTC. The chain joins TRBV7-8 to TRBJ2-1, with 12 bases aligning to TRBD2. CDR3 length: 19 amino acids. V was pared by 0 bases and J by 0 bases, with 6 bases of the junction left unmatched. In germline, CDR1 is SGHVS, CDR2 FQNEAQ. Drawing the rest from reference TRBV7-8 and TRBJ2-1, the complete variable domain is GAGVSQSPRYKVAKRGQDVALRCDPISGHVSLFWYQQALGQGPEFLTYFQNEAQLDKSGLPSDRFFAERPEGSVSTLKIQRTQQEDSAVYLCASSLARTSGDSSYNEQFFGPGTRLTVL.

The chain has TRBV5-4 and TRBJ2-5, with D possibly TRBD2 on 6 matching bases. Germline V gene lookup returns CDR1 SGHNT and CDR2 YYREEE (reference sequence). CDR3 length: 15 residues. Trimming stripped 4 bases from V and 4 bases from J, with 17 bases between. The CDR3 protein is CASSRLGGAGETQYF. For the CDR3, the DNA is TGTGCCAGCAGCCGACTGGGGGGAGCGGGAGAGACCCAGTACTTC.

In its sample, this clone was seen many times. The chain joins TRBV4-1 to TRBJ2-5, with D perhaps matching TRBD2 (6 bases). The germline V and J ends were trimmed by 3 bases and 9 bases, with 20 bases remaining between them. The CDR3 length is 15 residues. Germline-derived CDR1 and CDR2 are MGHRA and YSYEKL. CDR3 coding DNA: TGCGCCAGCAGCCACGGAGGGCGGGACCCTGGCGCCCAGTACTTC. Translating gives CASSHGGRDPGAQYF.

The V gene is TRBV7-9, the J gene TRBJ1-3; D possibly corresponds to TRBD1 (5 bases). Trimming took 8 bases from V and 2 from J, leaving 10 bases between them. The CDR3 covers 13 residues. Germline lookup yields CDR1 SEHNR and CDR2 FQNEAQ (reference sequence). The chain's CDR3 is CASLGVPGNTIYF. DNA for the CDR3: TGTGCCAGCCTGGGGGTGCCTGGAAACACCATATATTTT.

The rearrangement links TRBV11-2 to TRBJ1-2; no firm D call. Looked up from germline, CDR1 is SGHAT and CDR2 is FQNNGV. This CDR3 is built from 11 residues. The V and J ends lost 7 bases and 7 bases respectively, with 10 bases between them. CDR3 DNA sequence: TGTGCCAGCAACCGGGATTTTGGCTACACCTTC. This sequence encodes CASNRDFGYTF. Based on the CDR3 plus reference TRBV11-2 and TRBJ1-2, the full variable domain is EAGVAQSPRYKIIEKRQSVAFWCNPISGHATLYWYQQILGQGPKLLIQFQNNGVVDDSQLPKDRFSAERLKGVDSTLKIQPAKLEDSAVYLCASNRDFGYTFGSGTRLTVV.

V gene TRBV7-9 combines with J gene TRBJ2-7; the D is unclear. The germline V gene encodes CDR1 SEHNR and CDR2 FQNEAQ (reference sequence). Trimming stripped 1 base from V and 7 bases from J, with 8 bases between. The CDR3 is made up of 12 amino acids. The CDR3 region is CASSLGSLEQYF. In DNA, the CDR3 is TGTGCCAGCAGCTTAGGTAGTTTAGAGCAGTACTTC.

The chain recombines TRBV5-1 with TRBJ2-7, with D unclear. V lost 1 base and J lost 5, with 13 bases in between. The CDR3 contains 14 residues. Looked up from germline, CDR1 is SGHRS and CDR2 is YFSETQ. The CDR3 loop is CASSLTTPPNEQYF. The CDR3, as DNA: TGCGCCAGCAGCTTGACCACACCTCCCAACGAGCAGTACTTC.

The genes are TRBV29-1 and TRBJ2-7; D could derive from TRBD1 or TRBD2 (6 bases each). CDR1 SQVTM and CDR2 ANQGSEA come from the germline V gene. V lost 6 bases, J lost 5 bases, and 17 bases lay in between. The CDR3 runs to 13 residues. Here the CDR3 DNA reads TGCAGCGTGAGGGCATCGGGGGCCCACGAGCAGTACTTC. Translating gives CSVRASGAHEQYF.

This chain links TRBV27 with TRBJ2-7; weak D call: TRBD2 (6 bases). Trimming cost V 6 bases and J 3 bases, with 15 bases left between them. The CDR3 extends over 14 amino acids. Per germline, CDR1 MNHEY and CDR2 SMNVEV (reference sequence). This CDR3 is CASRHPGSGYEQYF. The CDR3 coding sequence is TGTGCCAGCAGACACCCCGGTAGCGGCTACGAGCAGTACTTC.

This clone was observed a few times. V gene TRBV11-1 combines with J gene TRBJ2-1; either TRBD1 or TRBD2 may supply D (5 bases each). The V end was cut by 2 bases, the J end by 8 bases, with 7 bases between. The CDR3 covers 12 residues. Germline CDR1 and CDR2: SGHAT and FQDESV (reference sequence). CDR3 bases: TGTGCCAGCAGCTTATCGGGGCATGAGCAGTTCTTC. Its translation: CASSLSGHEQFF.